This T cell receptor beta chain was retrieved from a study of T cells after yellow fever vaccination. TCRdb re-derived calls from the 5' RACE reads in MiXCR, one entry per CDR3 protein. The data contain around 65,000 distinct CDR3 sequences, 4.5% to 7.5% of them singletons. Germline V CDR1 and CDR2: SQVTM, ANQGSEA. This CDR3 region has 15 residues. V lost 4 bases to trimming and J lost 3 bases; unmatched junction nucleotides: 8. Ten or more counts support this clonotype. This receptor was identified in a man between 18 and 35 years old who received the YFV17D yellow fever vaccine. The chain is built from TRBV29-1 and TRBJ2-7; 11 bases are a match to TRBD1. Source: CD4+ T cells sorted from PBMCs, taken less than 18 days after the first yellow fever vaccination. The CDR3 DNA sequence: TGCAGCGTTGTGTTCGGGACAGGGGGTTACTACGAGCAGTACTTC. Translated, it gives CSVVFGTGGYYEQYF.